Sequencing of this T cell receptor beta chain was carried out in a study of cytomegalovirus exposure and HLA in healthy donors. Points from the study as a whole: The authors enumerated roughly 160 TCR beta chains as linked to cytomegalovirus.

With regard to this clone: Its antigen is unidentified.

The V end lost 5 bases, the J end lost 0 bases, and 11 bases lay between the germline ends. The germline gives CDR1 MGHDK, CDR2 SYGVNS. The CDR3 has 15 amino acids. Amplification used 60 Vbeta primers and 13 Jbeta primers. Here immunoSEQ multiplex PCR was the method, and the copy in TCRdb shows in-frame clones only, minus some. The sample lists around 90,000 clones, more than 65% occurring once. The sample was PBMCs. V gene TRBV25-1 combines with J gene TRBJ1-3; no firm D call. This sequence originates from a young man in good health and CMV-seronegative. CDR3 residues: CASSRGESSGNTIYF. DNA for the CDR3: TGTGCCAGCAGTAGAGGTGAGAGCTCTGGAAACACCATATATTTT.